This entry lists 8 T cell receptor beta chains sequenced from one sample in a study of shared clonotypes between healthy human individuals. The protocol was immunoSEQ multiplex PCR, while the TCRdb copy is restricted to in-frame clones and leaves out a portion. The sample shows approximately 330,000 clones, around 70% of them seen only once. Sequencing input: memory CD4+ T cells sorted from blood. Noted subset: CD45RA-negative fraction. The receptors shown here come from a man aged 30-40 years in good health.

A remark on this clone: The likely explanation is a read error, given a far larger clone one base away. CDR3 residues: CASSLGMNTEAFF. Written as DNA, the CDR3 is TGTGCCAGCAGCTTAGGAATGAACACTGAAGCTTTCTTT. The rearrangement uses TRBV7-8 and TRBJ1-1, with D hard to call. The CDR3 covers 13 residues. The germline V and J ends were trimmed by 1 base and 0 bases, with 3 bases remaining between them. Per germline, CDR1 SGHVS and CDR2 FQNEAQ.

There are a few counts of this clone. This sequence joins TRBV15 and TRBJ2-3; 8 bases line up with TRBD2. V shed 0 bases and J 0 bases; nucleotides not matched to a gene: 2. Germline CDR1 and CDR2: LNHNV and YYDKDF (reference sequence). CDR3 size: 16 residues. The DNA for the CDR3 is TGTGCCACCAGCAGAGATGCTAGCGGGAGCACAGATACGCAGTATTTT. Amino acids: CATSRDASGSTDTQYF.

The chain couples TRBV13 to TRBJ2-1; D possibly corresponds to TRBD2 (5 bases). Germline V gene sequence: CDR1 PRHDT, CDR2 FYEKMQ (reference sequence). V shed 5 bases and J shed 0 bases, with 11 bases lying between them. This CDR3 is built from 15 residues. This CDR3 reads CASSRGVASYNEQFF. The CDR3 nucleotides are TGTGCCAGCAGCCGGGGAGTAGCCTCCTACAATGAGCAGTTCTTC.

This chain connects TRBV7-9 to TRBJ1-5, with TRBD1 matching over 9 bases. CDR1 and CDR2 (germline): SEHNR, FQNEAQ (reference sequence). J was trimmed by 6 bases and V by 5 bases; bases with no gene match: 11. The CDR3 length is 16 residues. CDR3 coding DNA: TGTGCCAGCAGCCCCGGGGGGGGACAGGGCTCTCAGCCCCAGCATTTT. Protein: CASSPGGGQGSQPQHF.

This chain uses TRBV11-3 with TRBJ2-2; 9 nucleotides line up with TRBD2. Germline V gives CDR1 SGHNT, CDR2 YENEEA. The CDR3 extends over 18 amino acids. Trimming at V came to 0 bases and at J to 4 bases, leaving 9 bases not matched to a gene. The CDR3: CASSLENWLAGITGELFF. For the CDR3, the DNA is TGTGCCAGCAGCTTAGAAAATTGGCTAGCGGGAATCACCGGGGAGCTGTTTTTT. Full variable domain (remainder filled in from reference TRBV11-3 and TRBJ2-2): EAGVVQSPRYKIIEKKQPVAFWCNPISGHNTLYWYLQNLGQGPELLIRYENEEAVDDSQLPKDRFSAERLKGVDSTLKIQPAELGDSAVYLCASSLENWLAGITGELFFGEGSRLTVL.

The rearrangement joins TRBV6-1 to TRBJ2-7; TRBD2 might be the D (5 bases). CDR3 size: 14 residues. Deletions cut 7 bases from V and 2 bases from J, with 15 bases between. CDR1 and CDR2 from the germline V gene are MNHNS and SASEGT. CDR3 sequence: CASIKEAGAYEQYF. The CDR3 nucleotides are TGTGCCAGCATCAAGGAGGCTGGGGCCTACGAGCAGTACTTC.

CDR3 coding DNA: TGTGCCAGCAGTCAAGACTTGTTACCCTCGAACACTGAAGCTTTCTTT. Its protein is CASSQDLLPSNTEAFF. The gene calls are TRBV2 and TRBJ1-1; D uncertain. The CDR3 consists of 16 residues. Trimming shortened V by 5 bases and J by 1 base, and 17 bases separated the two germline ends. Germline V gives CDR1 SNHLY, CDR2 FYNNEI.

The chain couples TRBV18 to TRBJ1-1, with D possibly matching TRBD1 (5 bases). CDR3 length: 16 residues. The V gene's germline CDR1 is KGHSH and CDR2 LQKENI. V shed 2 bases and J shed 5 bases, with 18 bases lying between them. CDR3 sequence reads: CASSPYEKTGSTEAFF. The DNA of the CDR3 is TGTGCCAGCTCACCATACGAAAAAACAGGTTCTACTGAAGCTTTCTTT. The variable domain in full, with the rest retrieved from reference TRBV18 and TRBJ1-1, is NAGVMQNPRHLVRRRGQEARLRCSPMKGHSHVYWYRQLPEEGLKFMVYLQKENIIDESGMPKERFSAEFPKEGPSILRIQQVVRGDSAAYFCASSPYEKTGSTEAFFGQGTRLTVV.